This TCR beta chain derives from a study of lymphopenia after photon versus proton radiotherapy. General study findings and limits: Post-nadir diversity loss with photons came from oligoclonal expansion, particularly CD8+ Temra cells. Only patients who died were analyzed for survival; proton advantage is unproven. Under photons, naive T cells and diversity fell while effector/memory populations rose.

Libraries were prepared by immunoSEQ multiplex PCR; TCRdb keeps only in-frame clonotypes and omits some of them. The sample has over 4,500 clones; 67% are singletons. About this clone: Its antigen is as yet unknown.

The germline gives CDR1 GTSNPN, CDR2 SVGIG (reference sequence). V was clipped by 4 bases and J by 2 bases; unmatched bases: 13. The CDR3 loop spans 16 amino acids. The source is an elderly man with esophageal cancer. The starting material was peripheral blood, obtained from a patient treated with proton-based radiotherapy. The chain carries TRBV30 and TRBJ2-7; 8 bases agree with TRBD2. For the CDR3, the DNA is TGTGCCTGGACCCGACAGCGGGGGCCCCACCCCTACGAGCAGTACTTC. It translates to CAWTRQRGPHPYEQYF.